These 22 T cell receptor beta chains came from one sample sequenced in a study of a mutant IDH1 vaccine in newly diagnosed glioma. TCRdb keeps only in-frame clones here, not all; method: immunoSEQ multiplex PCR. The data contain about 90,000 clones, 85% to 90% of them singletons. Documented time point: week 47, end of study. With topical imiquimod, each dose of the vaccine consisted of 300 ug of mutant IDH1 20-mer peptide. The antigens of these receptors remain unknown. Material: PBMCs, obtained from a glioma patient whose treatment included an IDH1 peptide vaccine. Receptor source: a woman in her 50s with glioma.

The chain couples TRBV7-3 to TRBJ2-1; 7 positions match TRBD2. Trimming took 4 bases from V and 5 from J; bases not matched to a gene: 11. CDR3 length: 16 residues. Germline CDR1 is SGHTA and CDR2 is FQGTGA. The CDR3 bases are TGTGCCAGCAGCTCCCTGCCTAGCGGAGCCCACAATGAGCAGTTCTTC. Translating it yields CASSSLPSGAHNEQFF.

The chain carries TRBV27 and TRBJ2-5; a weak D match, TRBD1 (5 bases). The CDR3 sequence is 11 residues long. Germline CDR1 reads MNHEY; CDR2 reads SMNVEV (reference sequence). Trimming removed 6 bases at V and 7 bases at J, with 9 bases between. The CDR3, as DNA: TGTGCCAGCAGCCTTCAGGGGACCCAGTACTTC. This gives the protein CASSLQGTQYF.

The J gene is TRBJ2-3, the V gene TRBV5-1; TRBD1 is a possible D gene (6 bases). The CDR3 consists of 15 residues. V was cut by 3 bases and J by 3 bases, with 14 bases left in between. Germline CDR1 reads SGHRS; CDR2 reads YFSETQ. Written as DNA, the CDR3 is TGCGCCAGCAGCTGGCAGGGGCTGGAAACAGATACGCAGTATTTT. Translated, it gives CASSWQGLETDTQYF.

V usage is TRBV11-2 and J usage is TRBJ1-3; perhaps TRBD1 as D (5 bases). CDR1 and CDR2 from the germline V gene are SGHAT and FQNNGV. Trimming took 5 bases from V and 3 from J, leaving 20 bases between them. The CDR3 runs to 17 residues. The DNA of the CDR3 is TGTGCCAGCAGCCCATCGATACAGGTTGTTGGTGGAAACACCATATATTTT. Its protein product is CASSPSIQVVGGNTIYF.

The genes are TRBV27 and TRBJ2-7, with 7 bases identical to TRBD2. J gave up 3 bases and V 6 bases, and 8 bases lay outside the gene matches. The CDR3 spans 14 residues. Looked up from germline, CDR1 is MNHEY and CDR2 is SMNVEV (reference sequence). CDR3: CASRMGPGGYEQYF. The CDR3 DNA sequence: TGTGCCAGCAGAATGGGTCCGGGAGGCTACGAGCAGTACTTC.

This chain joins TRBV28 and TRBJ2-7; tentatively, D is TRBD2 (5 bases). Germline CDR1 is MDHEN and CDR2 is SYDVKM. The germline V and J ends were trimmed by 6 bases and 9 bases, with 15 bases remaining between them. The CDR3 consists of 12 residues. The CDR3 region is CASRGSLRGQYF. The CDR3 nucleotides read TGTGCCAGCAGGGGGAGTCTACGAGGGCAGTACTTC.

V and J are TRBV7-8 and TRBJ2-7; 8 bases line up with TRBD1. The CDR3 spans 14 residues. The V gene end was trimmed by 6 bases and the J gene end by 6 bases; junction bases not matched to a gene: 10. Germline V lookup: CDR1 SGHVS, CDR2 FQNEAQ. This chain's CDR3 is CASRTRTGMGEQYF. In nucleotides, the CDR3 is TGTGCCAGCAGGACCCGGACAGGGATGGGCGAGCAGTACTTC.

This clone came up a few times. The gene calls are TRBV20-1 and TRBJ1-5; D might be TRBD1 (5 bases). Per germline, CDR1 DFQATT and CDR2 SNEGSKA (reference sequence). This CDR3 contains 11 residues. Trimming shortened V by 6 bases and J by 3 bases, and 6 bases separated the two germline ends. CDR3 nucleotides: TGCAGTGCCGGGGCCAATCAGCCCCAGCATTTT. Its translation is CSAGANQPQHF.

The chain uses TRBV28 and TRBJ1-4; TRBD1 is a possible D gene (6 bases). Trimming cost V 3 bases and J 8 bases, with 10 bases left between them. The CDR3 loop spans 13 amino acids. The germline V gene has CDR1 MDHEN and CDR2 SYDVKM. Here the CDR3 DNA reads TGTGCCAGCAGTTTTCGGGACACCGAAAAACTGTTTTTT. It is translated as CASSFRDTEKLFF. Combining the CDR3 with reference TRBV28 and TRBJ1-4 gives the whole variable domain DVKVTQSSRYLVKRTGEKVFLECVQDMDHENMFWYRQDPGLGLRLIYFSYDVKMKEKGDIPEGYSVSREKKERFSLILESASTNQTSMYLCASSFRDTEKLFFGSGTQLSVL.

The V call is TRBV7-9, the J call TRBJ2-5; 9 bases map to TRBD1. Germline CDR1 is SEHNR and CDR2 is FQNEAQ (reference sequence). CDR3 length: 14 residues. After removal of 5 bases from V and 5 bases from J, the junction contained 6 bases not matched to a gene. The CDR3 reads CASSKGQGRETQYF. CDR3 DNA sequence: TGTGCCAGCAGCAAGGGACAGGGTAGGGAGACCCAGTACTTC.

This clone was seen just once. This sequence joins TRBV6-5 and TRBJ2-7; 9 bases line up with TRBD1. In germline, CDR1 is MNHEY, CDR2 SVGAGI. This CDR3 contains 13 residues. The trim removed 5 bases at V and 4 bases at J, leaving 3 bases unmatched. CDR3 loop: CASSKDRGYEQYF. DNA of the CDR3: TGTGCCAGCAGTAAGGACAGGGGTTACGAGCAGTACTTC.

V is TRBV7-9 and J is TRBJ2-3; maybe TRBD1 (5 bases). This CDR3 region has 16 residues. Germline values: CDR1 SEHNR, CDR2 FQNEAQ (reference sequence). Trimming stripped 0 bases from V and 2 bases from J, with 12 bases between. In nucleotides, the CDR3 is TGTGCCAGCAGCTTAGCCCCCCTGACAGCCACAGATACGCAGTATTTT. The encoded protein is CASSLAPLTATDTQYF.

The chain carries TRBV28 and TRBJ1-2, with 7 bases identical to TRBD1. The V gene end was trimmed by 4 bases and the J gene end by 2 bases; junction bases not matched to a gene: 7. There are 15 residues in the CDR3. Germline V gene lookup returns CDR1 MDHEN and CDR2 SYDVKM. DNA of the CDR3: TGTGCCAGCAGTTCCGGACAGGTTAGGAACTATGGCTACACCTTC. Protein: CASSSGQVRNYGYTF.

CDR3 loop: CASSGDANYGYTF. CDR3 DNA: TGTGCCAGCAGCGGGGACGCCAACTATGGCTACACCTTC. V is TRBV2 and J is TRBJ1-2; tentative D call: TRBD1 (5 bases). Trimming removed 6 bases at V and 2 bases at J, with 10 bases between. The CDR3 totals 13 residues. The germline V gene encodes CDR1 SNHLY and CDR2 FYNNEI.

Note on this clone: This CDR3 is missing its conserved last phenylalanine or tryptophan, likely due to a read error. It is unclear where the CDR3 begins or ends on the DNA, so no DNA is shown, and the CDR3 is as TCRdb lists it. The chain joins TRBV10-3 to TRBJ1-1. The germline CDR1 and CDR2 sequences are ENHRY and SYGVKD. The CDR3 is 11 amino acids in total, end residues counted. CDR3 amino acids: CAISESTLGRG.

This clone was counted a single time. The chain recombines TRBV18 with TRBJ2-2; 10 bases are a match to TRBD1. The germline V gene encodes CDR1 KGHSH and CDR2 LQKENI. This CDR3 comprises 15 residues. Trimming removed 5 bases from V and 5 bases from J; junction bases left unmatched: 5. CDR3 bases: TGTGCCAGCTCATCGGGACAGGGGTGGACCGGGGAGCTGTTTTTT. Translation gives CASSSGQGWTGELFF.

The chain uses TRBV18 and TRBJ1-2, with 7 bases that match TRBD1. There are 16 residues in the CDR3. Germline V gene data show CDR1 as KGHSH and CDR2 as LQKENI. V trimming: 3 bases; J trimming: 6 bases; junction bases outside the gene matches: 13. The CDR3 DNA follows: TGTGCCAGCTCACCGCGCTTGACCGGGACAGAGAATGGCTACACCTTC. This codes for CASSPRLTGTENGYTF.

CDR3 loop: CASTDGAYEQYF. The CDR3 DNA is TGTGCCAGCACGGACGGGGCCTACGAGCAGTACTTC. The gene calls are TRBV2 and TRBJ2-7, with a possible D match to TRBD2 (5 bases). The CDR3 loop spans 12 amino acids. From germline, CDR1 is SNHLY and CDR2 FYNNEI. Trimming cost V 7 bases and J 2 bases, with 9 bases left between them.

The chain is built from TRBV6-6 and TRBJ2-5; the D gene is possibly TRBD1 (6 bases). The length of the CDR3 is 13 residues. Germline V gives CDR1 MNHNY, CDR2 SVGAGI (reference sequence). Trimming removed 7 bases at V and 3 bases at J, with 12 bases between. The CDR3 nucleotides read TGTGCCAGCAATCTAGGGGGTAAAGAGACCCAGTACTTC. Its protein product is CASNLGGKETQYF.

V usage is TRBV6-1 and J usage is TRBJ2-7; tentative D call: TRBD1 (5 bases). This CDR3 is 15 amino acids long. Between the trimmed V and J ends, which lost 6 bases and 7 bases, there was a span of 22 bases. Per germline, CDR1 MNHNS and CDR2 SASEGT. In DNA, the CDR3 is TGTGCCAGCAGAGCGCTCCCAGGGCCCGCCAGAGAGCAGTACTTC. Its translation: CASRALPGPAREQYF.

J is TRBJ1-1 and V is TRBV7-9, with a weak D call TRBD1 (5 bases). V lost 6 bases to trimming and J lost 2 bases, with 13 bases between them. CDR1 and CDR2 (germline): SEHNR, FQNEAQ (reference sequence). The CDR3 is 14 residues long. This chain's CDR3 is CASRPTGANTEAFF. The DNA for the CDR3 is TGTGCCAGCAGACCGACCGGGGCCAACACTGAAGCTTTCTTT.

This clone occurred once. The chain joins TRBV29-1 to TRBJ2-5; maybe TRBD1 (6 bases). Trimming removed 7 bases from V and 2 bases from J, with 14 bases in between. CDR1 SQVTM and CDR2 ANQGSEA come from the germline V gene. This CDR3 has 13 residues. CDR3 in amino acids: CSAEGHLQETQYF. CDR3 bases: TGCAGCGCAGAGGGACATCTACAAGAGACCCAGTACTTC. The whole variable domain, filled in from reference TRBV29-1 and TRBJ2-5, reads SAVISQKPSRDICQRGTSLTIQCQVDSQVTMMFWYRQQPGQSLTLIATANQGSEATYESGFVIDKFPISRPNLTFSTLTVSNMSPEDSSIYLCSAEGHLQETQYFGPGTRLLVL.